A single sample gave rise to the 10 T cell receptor beta chains below, sequenced in a study of shared clonotypes between healthy human individuals. Sequenced by immunoSEQ multiplex PCR; TCRdb stores in-frame clones only, minus some. The sample lists about 2.4 million clones, 80% to 95% occurring once. The material sequenced was naive CD4+ T cells from PBMCs. Subset meaning: CD45RA+ positively selected. The source of these receptors is a man younger than 30 in good health. Some clones in this sample may be carry-over from other donors' samples.

V gene TRBV2 combines with J gene TRBJ2-2; D is possibly TRBD1 (5 bases). Germline V gives CDR1 SNHLY, CDR2 FYNNEI. The CDR3 sequence is 15 residues long. The germline V and J ends were trimmed by 2 bases and 4 bases, with 11 bases remaining between them. Written as DNA, the CDR3 is TGTGCCAGCAGTGAATGGGTAGGGGCCACCGGGGAGCTGTTTTTT. Translated: CASSEWVGATGELFF.

Note on this clone: This sample includes further DNA sequences coding for the same CDR3. V usage is TRBV5-1 and J usage is TRBJ2-3; TRBD2 might be the D (7 bases). This CDR3 has 14 amino acids. With 1 base removed from V and 4 bases from J, the gap between germline ends came to 10 bases. The germline V gene has CDR1 SGHRS and CDR2 YFSETQ. The CDR3 DNA sequence: TGCGCCAGCAGCTTGTCGGGGGGCGCAGATACGCAGTATTTT. Protein sequence: CASSLSGGADTQYF.

The chain joins TRBV9 to TRBJ2-7; TRBD1 agrees at 7 bases. This CDR3 has 15 amino acids. J lost 5 bases, V lost 0 bases, and 8 bases had no gene match. The germline gives CDR1 SGDLS, CDR2 YYNGEE. This CDR3 reads CASSVARDRGDEQYF. CDR3 sequence (DNA): TGTGCCAGCAGCGTAGCCCGGGACAGAGGGGACGAGCAGTACTTC. Full variable domain (outside the CDR3, taken from reference TRBV9 and TRBJ2-7): DSGVTQTPKHLITATGQRVTLRCSPRSGDLSVYWYQQSLDQGLQFLIQYYNGEERAKGNILERFSAQQFPDLHSELNLSSLELGDSALYFCASSVARDRGDEQYFGPGTRLTVT.

The rearrangement links TRBV19 to TRBJ2-2; 7 nucleotides agree with TRBD2. Per the germline V gene, CDR1 is LNHDA and CDR2 is SQIVND (reference sequence). The V and J ends lost 3 bases and 1 base, in that order; junction bases with no gene match: 2. This CDR3 region has 15 residues. The CDR3 nucleotides read TGTGCCAGTAGTATCGCTAGCGGGAACACCGGGGAGCTGTTTTTT. Amino acid sequence: CASSIASGNTGELFF.

The chain combines TRBV30 with TRBJ1-1; no definite D call. This CDR3 spans 14 amino acids. V lost 3 bases and J lost 3, with 14 bases in between. CDR1 and CDR2 (germline): GTSNPN, SVGIG (reference sequence). The CDR3 sequence: CAWRYSVRDTEAFF. CDR3 nucleotide sequence: TGTGCCTGGAGGTACAGTGTCCGGGACACTGAAGCTTTCTTT.

CDR3 amino acids: CATSRATSVPGDYEQYF. The CDR3 nucleotides read TGTGCCACCAGCAGGGCCACATCTGTGCCAGGGGACTACGAGCAGTACTTC. The J gene is TRBJ2-7, the V gene TRBV15; D might be TRBD1 (6 bases). Trimming removed 3 bases at V and 3 bases at J, with 21 bases between. This CDR3 contains 17 residues. The germline CDR1 and CDR2 sequences are LNHNV and YYDKDF (reference sequence).

The chain employs TRBV5-5 and TRBJ2-7; 9 positions match TRBD2. Germline values: CDR1 SGHKS, CDR2 YYEKEE (reference sequence). Trimming removed 0 bases from V and 2 bases from J; junction bases left unmatched: 3. The CDR3 covers 15 residues. The CDR3 protein is CASSLASGKPYEQYF. The CDR3 coding sequence is TGTGCCAGCAGCTTGGCTAGCGGGAAGCCCTACGAGCAGTACTTC.

This CDR3 reads CAGTISAWGSTDTQYF. CDR3 in DNA: TGTGCCGGAACCATCTCGGCATGGGGAAGCACAGATACGCAGTATTTT. The V and J genes are TRBV30 and TRBJ2-3; no firm D call. Germline V lookup: CDR1 GTSNPN, CDR2 SVGIG (reference sequence). The CDR3 covers 16 residues. V lost 8 bases and J 0 bases, leaving 21 bases between the germline ends.

The V call is TRBV10-3, the J call TRBJ1-2; tentatively, D is TRBD1 (6 bases). The CDR3 covers 13 residues. The germline V gene has CDR1 ENHRY and CDR2 SYGVKD. V shed 5 bases and J shed 3 bases, with 10 bases lying between them. The CDR3 sequence: CAISQGKDYGYTF. The DNA for the CDR3 is TGTGCCATCAGTCAGGGGAAGGACTATGGCTACACCTTC.

The chain couples TRBV5-1 to TRBJ1-3; D possibly corresponds to TRBD1 (6 bases). CDR3 size: 16 residues. Germline lookup yields CDR1 SGHRS and CDR2 YFSETQ. V was clipped by 0 bases and J by 3 bases, with 13 bases between them. CDR3 loop: CASSLAVGGYGNTIYF. The CDR3, as DNA: TGCGCCAGCAGCTTGGCCGTGGGGGGCTATGGAAACACCATATATTTT.